This TCR beta chain was captured in a study of T-cell reconstitution after alpha-beta-depleted transplantation in children. Study-level points and caveats: At around two months after transplant, the alpha-beta T cells were reportedly derived from several hundred expanded clones that came from non-depleted graft cells. At one year after transplant, newly produced T cells mostly accounted for T-cell counts and diversity. After transplant, high TCRbeta diversity at day 60 in some patients arose from surviving recipient T cells and thymic progenitors.

Unique molecular identifiers were incorporated into the prepared TCRbeta library. TCRdb itself ran the PCR reads through MiXCR, one entry per CDR3 protein. The sample has more than 200,000 distinct CDR3 sequences, under 20% seen once. With respect to this clonotype: Antigen specificity is unknown.

CDR3 size: 16 residues. With 4 bases removed from V and 3 bases from J, the gap between germline ends came to 19 bases. From germline, CDR1 is SGHRS and CDR2 YFSETQ. Sequenced material: PBMCs, mostly from graft donor cells, taken 360 days after TCRalphabeta/CD19-depleted stem cell transplant. This receptor was identified in a male patient aged 2 to 9 who had a stem cell transplant for acute lymphoblastic leukemia, so the T cells may come from the graft donor. The rearrangement joins TRBV5-1 to TRBJ1-2; D possibly corresponds to TRBD1 (6 bases). The CDR3 DNA reads as TGCGCCAGCAGCAGCGTCCCACAGGGAAGTGACTATGGCTACACCTTC. This sequence encodes CASSSVPQGSDYGYTF.